A single sample is the source of the 17 T cell receptor beta chains below, sequenced in a study of cytomegalovirus exposure and HLA in healthy donors (dated 2017 in TCRdb). Library prep was done by the immunoSEQ multiplex PCR assay. For the multiplex PCR, a mixture combining 60 forward primers for TCR Vbeta segments and 13 reverse primers for TCR Jbeta segments was used. Sourced from immuneACCESS, this table was stored by TCRdb with only in-frame sequences that have V and J called. A share of the clones is absent; for the studies checked, an unresolved V gene accounts for under half, and the remainder has no known explanation. The table for this sample shows roughly 58,000 clones. The top ten hold about 11% of the sample. Specimen: PBMCs. These receptors originate from a woman aged 45-60 years in good health and CMV-seropositive.

This chain connects TRBV9 to TRBJ1-2; 7 bases align to TRBD1. The CDR3 spans 18 residues. CDR1 and CDR2 from the germline V gene are SGDLS and YYNGEE. V dropped 1 base and J dropped 3; count of bases not matched to a gene: 15. DNA for the CDR3: TGTGCCAGCAGCGTACTTCCACTCTCAGGGGGGAAAGACTATGGCTACACCTTC. Translating gives CASSVLPLSGGKDYGYTF. The variable domain in full, completed from reference TRBV9 and TRBJ1-2, reads DSGVTQTPKHLITATGQRVTLRCSPRSGDLSVYWYQQSLDQGLQFLIQYYNGEERAKGNILERFSAQQFPDLHSELNLSSLELGDSALYFCASSVLPLSGGKDYGYTFGSGTRLTVV.

The V call is TRBV6-5, the J call TRBJ2-5; 7 bases align to TRBD1. With 2 bases clipped from V and 5 bases from J, the junction kept 11 bases outside the gene matches. The CDR3 runs to 16 residues. Per germline, CDR1 MNHEY and CDR2 SVGAGI. The CDR3 region is CASSYGDSLAAETQYF. The CDR3 coding sequence is TGTGCCAGCAGTTACGGGGACAGTTTGGCGGCCGAGACCCAGTACTTC.

The chain employs TRBV6-1 and TRBJ1-1; D is unresolved. Trimming took 3 bases from V and 0 from J, leaving 11 bases between them. From germline, CDR1 is MNHNS and CDR2 SASEGT. This CDR3 spans 15 amino acids. The CDR3, as DNA: TGTGCCAGCAGTGATCACAGCAACATGAACACTGAAGCTTTCTTT. Encoded protein: CASSDHSNMNTEAFF.

Comments on this clone: The junction departs from the called germline gene at one end, perhaps through a read error. This chain links TRBV5-4 with TRBJ2-7; tentatively, D is TRBD2 (7 bases). Per the germline V gene, CDR1 is SGHNT and CDR2 is YYREEE (reference sequence). The CDR3 totals 16 residues. The DNA of the CDR3 is TGTGCCAGCAGCTTGGAGGGGGGGCTTCTCGCCTACGAGCAGTATTTC. Amino acids: CASSLEGGLLAYEQYF.

Points on this clone: This sample also contains other DNA sequences that code for the same CDR3. The chain has TRBV13 and TRBJ1-1; weak D call: TRBD1 (5 bases). CDR1 and CDR2 from the germline V gene are PRHDT and FYEKMQ (reference sequence). CDR3 size: 18 residues. The CDR3 loop reads CARSQGGGWFPQNTEAFF. CDR3 in DNA: TGTGCTAGAAGCCAGGGAGGAGGATGGTTCCCTCAGAACACTGAAGCTTTCTTT.

The rearrangement joins TRBV30 to TRBJ1-5; D remains unclear. This CDR3 has 14 amino acids. Trimming removed 4 bases at V and 6 bases at J, with 16 bases between. Germline CDR1 and CDR2: GTSNPN and SVGIG (reference sequence). As DNA, the CDR3 is TGTGCCTGGAACTCCGCCGGGATGGGTCAGCCCCAGCATTTT. Its protein is CAWNSAGMGQPQHF.

V usage is TRBV18 and J usage is TRBJ1-3; D call uncertain. Germline loops: CDR1 KGHSH, CDR2 LQKENI. Trimming shortened V by 6 bases and J by 3 bases, and 18 bases separated the two germline ends. The CDR3 consists of 16 residues. As DNA, the CDR3 is TGTGCCAGCTCTTTTCGCGACGTCCGGAGTGGAAACACCATATATTTT. It specifies CASSFRDVRSGNTIYF.

The chain combines TRBV11-2 with TRBJ1-1; D is undetermined. CDR1 is SGHAT, CDR2 FQNNGV, per germline. The germline V and J ends were trimmed by 1 base and 0 bases, with 3 bases remaining between them. The CDR3 contains 13 residues. The CDR3, as DNA: TGTGCCAGCAGCTTAGGAGTGAACACTGAAGCTTTCTTT. Translation: CASSLGVNTEAFF.

The chain couples TRBV4-3 to TRBJ2-7, with TRBD1 identical over 10 bases. Unmatched junction bases numbered 3, after V lost 0 bases and J lost 4 bases. The germline gives CDR1 LGHNA, CDR2 YSLEER. The CDR3 extends over 15 amino acids. CDR3 in amino acids: CASSQDRTGGYEQYF. The CDR3 DNA is TGCGCCAGCAGCCAAGATAGGACAGGGGGGTACGAGCAGTACTTC.

CDR3 residues: CASSYSAGSAEFF. The CDR3 DNA follows: TGTGCCAGCAGTTACTCAGCTGGGAGTGCTGAGTTCTTC. The chain uses TRBV6-5 and TRBJ2-1; maybe TRBD2 (5 bases). The V gene lost 0 bases and the J gene lost 14 bases, with 14 bases spanning the gap. The CDR3 consists of 13 residues. The V gene's germline CDR1 is MNHEY and CDR2 SVGAGI.

The rearrangement links TRBV7-9 to TRBJ1-5; TRBD1 matches at 7 bases. Germline loops: CDR1 SEHNR, CDR2 FQNEAQ (reference sequence). The CDR3 sequence is 13 residues long. V lost 5 bases and J lost 5; bases outside the gene matches: 3. CDR3 coding DNA: TGTGCCAGCAGCCCGACAGGGCATCAGCCCCAGCATTTT. This sequence encodes CASSPTGHQPQHF.

J is TRBJ2-7 and V is TRBV6-1; D possibly corresponds to TRBD2 (6 bases). This CDR3 is built from 14 residues. Germline V CDR1 and CDR2: MNHNS, SASEGT. V lost 3 bases, J lost 0 bases, and 9 bases lay in between. Here the CDR3 reads CASSDYGGSYEQYF. In nucleotides, the CDR3 is TGTGCCAGCAGTGACTACGGGGGCTCCTACGAGCAGTACTTC.

The chain combines TRBV4-2 with TRBJ2-6, with TRBD1 matching over 8 bases. The CDR3 sequence is 18 residues long. Looked up from germline, CDR1 is LGHNA and CDR2 is YNFKEQ. The V and J ends lost 4 bases and 0 bases, in that order; junction bases with no gene match: 8. CDR3 sequence (DNA): TGTGCCAGCAGCCGGTCGGGACAGGCCAGCTCTGGGGCCAACGTCCTGACTTTC. Translation gives CASSRSGQASSGANVLTF.

The chain uses TRBV7-2 and TRBJ2-2, with D perhaps TRBD1 (6 bases). The CDR3 length is 15 residues. The V gene's germline CDR1 is SGHTA and CDR2 FQGNSA. V lost 1 base and J 6 bases, leaving 12 bases between the germline ends. CDR3: CASSLEGEIPGELFF. The CDR3 region has the DNA TGTGCCAGCAGCTTAGAGGGGGAGATTCCCGGGGAGCTGTTTTTT.

The gene calls are TRBV14 and TRBJ2-1; D gene ambiguous. V gave up 1 base and J gave up 1 base, with 8 bases separating them. Germline loops: CDR1 SGHDN, CDR2 FVKESK. The CDR3 covers 15 residues. DNA of the CDR3: TGTGCCAGCAGCCAAGTTCAGTCGTCCTACAATGAGCAGTTCTTC. It yields the protein CASSQVQSSYNEQFF.

In DNA, the CDR3 is TGTGCCAGCTCACCACTGCACCGAGCGAACACCGGGGAGCTGTTTTTT. This sequence encodes CASSPLHRANTGELFF. The chain couples TRBV18 to TRBJ2-2; D remains ambiguous. CDR1 is KGHSH, CDR2 LQKENI, per germline. Trimming cost V 1 base and J 0 bases, with 9 bases left between them. This CDR3 spans 16 amino acids.

The chain carries TRBV30 and TRBJ1-1; weak D call: TRBD1 (5 bases). Trimming left V 5 bases short and J 7 bases short, with 17 bases between. Per the germline V gene, CDR1 is GTSNPN and CDR2 is SVGIG (reference sequence). CDR3 length: 13 amino acids. DNA of the CDR3: TGTGCCTGGGCCGGAGGGGCCTGGGGTGAAGCTTTCTTT. Translating it yields CAWAGGAWGEAFF.